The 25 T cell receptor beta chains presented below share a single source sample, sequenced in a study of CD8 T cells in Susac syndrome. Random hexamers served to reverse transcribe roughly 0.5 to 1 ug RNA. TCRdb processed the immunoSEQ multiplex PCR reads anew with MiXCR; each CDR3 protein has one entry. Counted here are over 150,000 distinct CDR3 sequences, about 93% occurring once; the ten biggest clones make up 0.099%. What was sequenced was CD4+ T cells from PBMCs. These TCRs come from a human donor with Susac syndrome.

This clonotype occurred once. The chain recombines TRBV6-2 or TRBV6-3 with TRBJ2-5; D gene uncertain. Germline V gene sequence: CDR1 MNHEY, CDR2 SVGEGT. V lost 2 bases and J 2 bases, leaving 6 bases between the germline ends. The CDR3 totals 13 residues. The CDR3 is CASSYDGQETQYF. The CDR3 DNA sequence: TGTGCCAGCAGTTACGACGGGCAAGAGACCCAGTACTTC.

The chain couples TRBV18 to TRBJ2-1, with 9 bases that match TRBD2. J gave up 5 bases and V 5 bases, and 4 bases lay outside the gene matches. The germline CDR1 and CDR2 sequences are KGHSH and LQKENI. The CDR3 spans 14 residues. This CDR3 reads CASSKTSGHNEQFF. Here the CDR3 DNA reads TGTGCCAGCTCAAAGACTAGCGGCCACAATGAGCAGTTCTTC.

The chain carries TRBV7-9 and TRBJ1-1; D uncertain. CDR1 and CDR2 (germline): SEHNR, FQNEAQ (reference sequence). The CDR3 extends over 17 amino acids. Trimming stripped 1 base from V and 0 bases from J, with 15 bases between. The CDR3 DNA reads TGTGCCAGCAGCTTAGGGGCTCGAACAGTTATGAACACTGAAGCTTTCTTT. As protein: CASSLGARTVMNTEAFF. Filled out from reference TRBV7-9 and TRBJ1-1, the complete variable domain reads DTGVSQNPRHKITKRGQNVTFRCDPISEHNRLYWYRQTLGQGPEFLTYFQNEAQLEKSRLLSDRFSAERPKGSFSTLEIQRTEQGDSAMYLCASSLGARTVMNTEAFFGQGTRLTVV.

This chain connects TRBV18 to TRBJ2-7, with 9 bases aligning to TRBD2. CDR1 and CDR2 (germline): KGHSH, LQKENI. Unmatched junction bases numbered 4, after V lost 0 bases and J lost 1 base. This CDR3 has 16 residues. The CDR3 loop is CASSPPKSGGSYEQYF. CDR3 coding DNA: TGTGCCAGCTCACCACCGAAGAGCGGGGGGTCCTACGAGCAGTACTTC. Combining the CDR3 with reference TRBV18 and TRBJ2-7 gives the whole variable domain NAGVMQNPRHLVRRRGQEARLRCSPMKGHSHVYWYRQLPEEGLKFMVYLQKENIIDESGMPKERFSAEFPKEGPSILRIQQVVRGDSAAYFCASSPPKSGGSYEQYFGPGTRLTVT.

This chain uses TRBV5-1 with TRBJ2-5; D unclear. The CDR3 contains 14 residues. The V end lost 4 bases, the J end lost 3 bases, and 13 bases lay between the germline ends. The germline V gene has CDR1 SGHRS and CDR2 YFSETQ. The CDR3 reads CASSPHQQEETQYF. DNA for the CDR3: TGCGCCAGCAGCCCCCATCAGCAGGAAGAGACCCAGTACTTC.

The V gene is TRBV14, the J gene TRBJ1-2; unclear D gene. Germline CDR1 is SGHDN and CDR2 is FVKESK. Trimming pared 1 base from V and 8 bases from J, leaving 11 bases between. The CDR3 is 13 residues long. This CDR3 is CASSQVPGEGYTF. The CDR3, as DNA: TGTGCCAGCAGCCAAGTACCGGGAGAGGGCTACACCTTC.

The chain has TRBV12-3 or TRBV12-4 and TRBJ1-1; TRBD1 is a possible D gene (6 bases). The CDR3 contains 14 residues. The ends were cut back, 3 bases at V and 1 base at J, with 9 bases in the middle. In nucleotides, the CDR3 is TGTGCCAGCAGTTTTGGGACATCGAACACTGAAGCTTTCTTT. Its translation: CASSFGTSNTEAFF.

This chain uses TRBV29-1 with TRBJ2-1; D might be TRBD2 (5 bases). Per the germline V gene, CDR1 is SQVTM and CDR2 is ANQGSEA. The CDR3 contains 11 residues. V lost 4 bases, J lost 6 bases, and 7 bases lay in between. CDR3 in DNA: TGCAGCGTTGGAGGAGGCAATGAGCAGTTCTTC. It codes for CSVGGGNEQFF.

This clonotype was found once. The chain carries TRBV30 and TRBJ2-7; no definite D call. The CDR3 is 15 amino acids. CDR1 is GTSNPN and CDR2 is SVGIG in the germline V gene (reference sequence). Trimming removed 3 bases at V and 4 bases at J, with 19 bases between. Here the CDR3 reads CAWRKGLTLSYEQYF. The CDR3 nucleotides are TGTGCCTGGAGAAAAGGGCTGACCCTCTCGTACGAGCAGTACTTC. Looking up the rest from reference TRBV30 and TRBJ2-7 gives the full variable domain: SQTIHQWPATLVQPVGSPLSLECTVEGTSNPNLYWYRQAAGRGLQLLFYSVGIGQISSEVPQNLSASRPQDRQFILSSKKLLLSDSGFYLCAWRKGLTLSYEQYFGPGTRLTVT.

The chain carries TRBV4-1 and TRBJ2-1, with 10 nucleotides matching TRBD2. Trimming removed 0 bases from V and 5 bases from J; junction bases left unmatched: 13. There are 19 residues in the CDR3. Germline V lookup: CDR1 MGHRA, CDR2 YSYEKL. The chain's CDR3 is CASSQEGPRLAGVNNEQFF. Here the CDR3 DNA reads TGCGCCAGCAGCCAAGAGGGCCCAAGACTAGCGGGCGTAAACAATGAGCAGTTCTTC.

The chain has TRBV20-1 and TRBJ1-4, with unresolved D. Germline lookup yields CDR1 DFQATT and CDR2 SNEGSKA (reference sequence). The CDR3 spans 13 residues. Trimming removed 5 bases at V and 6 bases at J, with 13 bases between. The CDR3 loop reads CSARPGRDEKLFF. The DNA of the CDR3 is TGCAGTGCTCGACCTGGGAGGGATGAAAAACTGTTTTTT.

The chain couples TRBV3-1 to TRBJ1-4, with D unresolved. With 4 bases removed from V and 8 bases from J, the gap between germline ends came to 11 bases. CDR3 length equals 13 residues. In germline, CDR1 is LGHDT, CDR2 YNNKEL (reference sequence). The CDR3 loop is CASSRRRGEKLFF. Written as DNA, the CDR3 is TGTGCCAGCAGCCGAAGACGAGGGGAAAAACTGTTTTTT.

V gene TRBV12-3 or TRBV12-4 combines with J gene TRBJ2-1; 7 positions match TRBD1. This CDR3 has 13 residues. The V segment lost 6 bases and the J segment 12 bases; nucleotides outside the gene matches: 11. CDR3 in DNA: TGTGCCAGCAGCTATTACAGGGGCCAGGCGCAGTTCTTC. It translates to CASSYYRGQAQFF.

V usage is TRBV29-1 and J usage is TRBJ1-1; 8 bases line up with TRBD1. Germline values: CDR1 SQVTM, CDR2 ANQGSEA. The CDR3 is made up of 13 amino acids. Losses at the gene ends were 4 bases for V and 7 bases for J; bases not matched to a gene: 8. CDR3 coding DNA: TGCAGCGTTGTTCAGGGGGCCCGCAGTGAAGCTTTCTTT. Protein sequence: CSVVQGARSEAFF. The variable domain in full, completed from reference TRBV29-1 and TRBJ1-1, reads SAVISQKPSRDICQRGTSLTIQCQVDSQVTMMFWYRQQPGQSLTLIATANQGSEATYESGFVIDKFPISRPNLTFSTLTVSNMSPEDSSIYLCSVVQGARSEAFFGQGTRLTVV.

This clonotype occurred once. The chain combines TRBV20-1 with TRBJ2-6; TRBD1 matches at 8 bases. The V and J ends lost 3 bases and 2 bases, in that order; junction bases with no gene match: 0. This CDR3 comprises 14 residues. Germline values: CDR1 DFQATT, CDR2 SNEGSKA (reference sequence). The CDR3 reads CSARDRAGANVLTF. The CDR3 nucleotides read TGCAGTGCTAGGGACAGGGCTGGGGCCAACGTCCTGACTTTC.

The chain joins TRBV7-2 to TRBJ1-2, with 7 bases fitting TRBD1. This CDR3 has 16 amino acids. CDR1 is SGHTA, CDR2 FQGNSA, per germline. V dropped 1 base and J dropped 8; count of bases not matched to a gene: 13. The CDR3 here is CASSLVEGGGVKGYTF. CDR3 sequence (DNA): TGTGCCAGCAGCTTAGTTGAGGGAGGGGGCGTAAAGGGCTACACCTTC.

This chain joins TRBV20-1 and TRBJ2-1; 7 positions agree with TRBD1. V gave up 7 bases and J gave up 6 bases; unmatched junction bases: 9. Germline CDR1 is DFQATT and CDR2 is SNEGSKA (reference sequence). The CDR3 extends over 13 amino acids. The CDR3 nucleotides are TGCAGTGTCCGGACAAGGGGGCTCAATGAGCAGTTCTTC. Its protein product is CSVRTRGLNEQFF.

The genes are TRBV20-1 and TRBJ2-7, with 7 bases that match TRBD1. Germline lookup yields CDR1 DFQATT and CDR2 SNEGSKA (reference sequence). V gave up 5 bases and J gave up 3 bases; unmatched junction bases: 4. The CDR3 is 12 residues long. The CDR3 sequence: CSAHTGVYEQYF. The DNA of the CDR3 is TGCAGTGCTCATACAGGGGTCTACGAGCAGTACTTC.

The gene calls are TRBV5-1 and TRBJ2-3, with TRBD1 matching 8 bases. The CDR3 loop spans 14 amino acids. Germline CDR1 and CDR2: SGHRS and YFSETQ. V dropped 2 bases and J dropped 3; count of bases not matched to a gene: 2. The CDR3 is CASSFRDRTDTQYF. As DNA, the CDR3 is TGCGCCAGCAGCTTCCGGGACAGGACAGATACGCAGTATTTT.

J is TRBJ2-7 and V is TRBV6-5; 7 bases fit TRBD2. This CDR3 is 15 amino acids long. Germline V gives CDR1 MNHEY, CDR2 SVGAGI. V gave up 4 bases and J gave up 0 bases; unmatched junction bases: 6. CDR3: CASSSAGVSSYEQYF. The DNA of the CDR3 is TGTGCCAGCAGTTCCGCGGGGGTTAGCTCCTACGAGCAGTACTTC.

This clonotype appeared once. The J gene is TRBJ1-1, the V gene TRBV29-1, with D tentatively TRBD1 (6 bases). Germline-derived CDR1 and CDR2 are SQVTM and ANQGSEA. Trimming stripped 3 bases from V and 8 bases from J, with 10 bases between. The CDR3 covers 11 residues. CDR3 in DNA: TGCAGCGTTGACCCAGGACAGGAAGCTTTCTTT. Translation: CSVDPGQEAFF.

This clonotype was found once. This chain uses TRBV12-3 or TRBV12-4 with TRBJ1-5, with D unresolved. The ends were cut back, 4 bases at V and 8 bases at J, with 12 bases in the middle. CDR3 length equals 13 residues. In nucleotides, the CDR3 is TGTGCCAGCAGTTCCCAAGGCTTTAAGCCCCAGCATTTT. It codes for CASSSQGFKPQHF.

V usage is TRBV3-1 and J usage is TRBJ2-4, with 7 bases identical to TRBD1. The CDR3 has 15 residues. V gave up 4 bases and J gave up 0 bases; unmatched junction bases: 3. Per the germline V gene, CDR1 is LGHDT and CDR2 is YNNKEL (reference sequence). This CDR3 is CASSPRGLAKNIQYF. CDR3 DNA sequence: TGTGCCAGCAGCCCCAGGGGGTTAGCCAAAAACATTCAGTACTTC.

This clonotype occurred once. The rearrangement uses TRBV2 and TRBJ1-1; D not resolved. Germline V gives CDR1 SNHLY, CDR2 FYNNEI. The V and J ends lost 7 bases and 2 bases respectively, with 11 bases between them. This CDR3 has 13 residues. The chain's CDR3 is CASKGLLNTEAFF. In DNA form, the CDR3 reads TGTGCCAGCAAGGGTCTCCTAAACACTGAAGCTTTCTTT.

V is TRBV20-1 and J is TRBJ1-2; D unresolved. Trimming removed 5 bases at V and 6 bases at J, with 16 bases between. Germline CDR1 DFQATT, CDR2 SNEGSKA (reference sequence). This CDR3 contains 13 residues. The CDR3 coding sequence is TGCAGTGCTTCTCCTACGGGTTTCAATGGCTACACCTTC. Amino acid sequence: CSASPTGFNGYTF.